Each of the 26 T cell receptor beta chains below was sequenced from the same sample in a study of cytomegalovirus exposure and HLA in healthy donors. PCR used 60 Vbeta primers and 13 Jbeta primers. Clones were read by immunoSEQ multiplex PCR, and TCRdb kept only the in-frame ones, dropping some. In the table there are approximately 110,000 clones, 55% to 75% of which are singletons. The sample comprised PBMCs. These receptors all come from a young man in good health and CMV-seropositive.

This clone was counted between two and nine times. The CDR3 DNA follows: TGTGCCAGCATCGCGGGTCTAGCCCCACAAGAGACCCAGTACTTC. It encodes CASIAGLAPQETQYF. This sequence joins TRBV2 and TRBJ2-5; tentatively, D is TRBD2 (5 bases). Deletions cut 7 bases from V and 2 bases from J, with 17 bases between. Germline-derived CDR1 and CDR2 are SNHLY and FYNNEI. CDR3 length equals 15 residues.

This chain uses TRBV5-1 with TRBJ2-5, with 7 bases lining up with TRBD1. V dropped 4 bases and J dropped 1; count of bases not matched to a gene: 7. The germline V gene encodes CDR1 SGHRS and CDR2 YFSETQ. CDR3 length equals 15 residues. CDR3 in DNA: TGCGCCAGCAGCCCCTCGACAGGGACCCAAGAGACCCAGTACTTC. Its translation is CASSPSTGTQETQYF.

V is TRBV9 and J is TRBJ2-3; D ambiguous. This CDR3 spans 13 amino acids. The V gene's germline CDR1 is SGDLS and CDR2 YYNGEE. Between the trimmed V and J ends, which lost 0 bases and 0 bases, there was a span of 2 bases. Here the CDR3 reads CASSVVSTDTQYF. The DNA for the CDR3 is TGTGCCAGCAGCGTAGTAAGCACAGATACGCAGTATTTT.

The chain employs TRBV27 and TRBJ1-4; tentative D call: TRBD1 (6 bases). V dropped 5 bases and J dropped 7 bases, with 17 bases sitting between them. Looked up from germline, CDR1 is MNHEY and CDR2 is SMNVEV (reference sequence). The CDR3 runs 15 residues. The DNA for the CDR3 is TGTGCCAGCAGTCCTACAGACAGGTTGACTGAAAAACTGTTTTTT. Amino acids: CASSPTDRLTEKLFF. Variable domain in full (rest from reference TRBV27 and TRBJ1-4): EAQVTQNPRYLITVTGKKLTVTCSQNMNHEYMSWYRQDPGLGLRQIYYSMNVEVTDKGDVPEGYKVSRKEKRNFPLILESPSPNQTSLYFCASSPTDRLTEKLFFGSGTQLSVL.

The chain couples TRBV29-1 to TRBJ1-1; a weak D match, TRBD1 (5 bases). The germline CDR1 and CDR2 sequences are SQVTM and ANQGSEA. V was pared by 7 bases and J by 7 bases, with 16 bases between. This CDR3 region has 12 residues. The DNA of the CDR3 is TGCAGCGCCTCACGACAGAGTATTGAAGCTTTCTTT. Translating gives CSASRQSIEAFF.

The genes are TRBV27 and TRBJ2-7, with TRBD1 identical over 7 bases. CDR1 is MNHEY and CDR2 is SMNVEV in the germline V gene (reference sequence). With 6 bases clipped from V and 7 bases from J, the junction kept 18 bases outside the gene matches. This CDR3 comprises 16 residues. CDR3 DNA: TGTGCCAGCAGCCCCCGGTTTTACAGGGGTGGGGGTGAGCAGTACGTC. As protein: CASSPRFYRGGGEQYV.

CDR3 nucleotides: TGTGCCATCAGTGCTAGCGGGAGGAACGAGCAGTACGTC. It codes for CAISASGRNEQYV. The chain combines TRBV10-3 with TRBJ2-7, with 11 bases identical to TRBD2. The trim removed 4 bases at V and 5 bases at J, leaving 1 base unmatched. This CDR3 has 13 amino acids. Germline loops: CDR1 ENHRY, CDR2 SYGVKD.

CDR3 in amino acids: CASSQLTNSYEQYF. CDR3 nucleotide sequence: TGTGCCAGCAGCCAATTGACTAACTCCTACGAGCAGTACTTC. The chain joins TRBV7-6 to TRBJ2-7; tentatively, D is TRBD2 (5 bases). There are 14 residues in the CDR3. V was clipped by 5 bases and J by 0 bases, with 11 bases between them. The V gene's germline CDR1 is SGHVS and CDR2 FNYEAQ.

As DNA, the CDR3 is TGTGCCAGCAGTGGAGATCGGTTAAATGAGCAGTTCTTC. This sequence encodes CASSGDRLNEQFF. The J gene is TRBJ2-1, the V gene TRBV2; D is ambiguous. The CDR3 covers 13 residues. V was trimmed by 4 bases and J by 7 bases, leaving 11 bases between them. Germline lookup yields CDR1 SNHLY and CDR2 FYNNEI.

This chain uses TRBV4-1 with TRBJ2-1; 11 nucleotides match TRBD2. The ends lost 1 base at V and 9 bases at J; junction bases unmatched: 5. CDR1 is MGHRA, CDR2 YSYEKL, per germline. There are 15 residues in the CDR3. CDR3 in DNA: TGCGCCAGCAGCCAAGTTAGCGGGAGGGGTCCTGAGCAGTTCTTC. This codes for CASSQVSGRGPEQFF.

This clone was seen only once. The CDR3 is CAIHDWTADTQYF. As DNA, the CDR3 is TGTGCTATTCACGACTGGACTGCAGATACGCAGTATTTT. The chain carries TRBV7-8 and TRBJ2-3; the D gene is possibly TRBD2 (5 bases). From germline, CDR1 is SGHVS and CDR2 FQNEAQ. This CDR3 is 13 amino acids long.

This chain connects TRBV19 to TRBJ2-1, with TRBD2 as a possible D gene (6 bases). Trimming removed 2 bases at V and 15 bases at J, with 14 bases between. The germline gives CDR1 LNHDA, CDR2 SQIVND (reference sequence). This CDR3 has 12 residues. CDR3 amino acids: CASSIRAGSLFF. The DNA for the CDR3 is TGTGCCAGTAGTATAAGGGCGGGAAGTCTGTTCTTC.

This rearrangement joins TRBV7-3 to TRBJ1-1, with 7 positions matching TRBD1. The CDR3 is made up of 15 amino acids. Losses at the gene ends were 4 bases for V and 6 bases for J; bases not matched to a gene: 11. The V gene's germline CDR1 is SGHTA and CDR2 FQGTGA. Here the CDR3 reads CASSSGDDRAAEAFF. CDR3 DNA: TGTGCCAGCAGCTCGGGAGATGACAGGGCGGCTGAAGCTTTCTTT. The complete variable domain, with remaining parts taken from reference TRBV7-3 and TRBJ1-1, reads GAGVSQTPSNKVTEKGKYVELRCDPISGHTALYWYRQSLGQGPEFLIYFQGTGAADDSGLPNDRFFAVRPEGSVSTLKIQRTERGDSAVYLCASSSGDDRAAEAFFGQGTRLTVV.

The V and J genes are TRBV7-3 and TRBJ2-1; D is ambiguous. The CDR3 covers 16 residues. V was trimmed by 0 bases and J by 8 bases, leaving 17 bases between them. Germline CDR1 is SGHTA and CDR2 is FQGTGA. DNA for the CDR3: TGTGCCAGCAGCTTAACGCGTACGAGGCTTGGCTATGAGCAGTTCTTC. Amino acid sequence: CASSLTRTRLGYEQFF.

The chain links TRBV15 to TRBJ2-7; 7 bases map to TRBD1. Germline CDR1 LNHNV, CDR2 YYDKDF (reference sequence). Trimming took 3 bases from V and 3 from J; bases not matched to a gene: 11. The CDR3 extends over 16 amino acids. The CDR3 DNA sequence: TGTGCCACCAGCAGCCTGACAGGGCGCCGTTACTACGAGCAGTACGTC. This encodes CATSSLTGRRYYEQYV.

CDR3 sequence reads: CASSLRTVEIDQPQHF. The CDR3 DNA sequence: TGTGCCAGCAGCTTACGTACCGTGGAGATTGATCAGCCCCAGCATTTT. The chain carries TRBV7-9 and TRBJ1-5, with unresolved D. V lost 2 bases, J lost 5 bases, and 16 bases lay in between. Germline V CDR1 and CDR2: SEHNR, FQNEAQ (reference sequence). The CDR3 is made up of 16 amino acids. Looking up the rest from reference TRBV7-9 and TRBJ1-5 gives the full variable domain: DTGVSQNPRHKITKRGQNVTFRCDPISEHNRLYWYRQTLGQGPEFLTYFQNEAQLEKSRLLSDRFSAERPKGSFSTLEIQRTEQGDSAMYLCASSLRTVEIDQPQHFGDGTRLSIL.

The CDR3 region is CASSLSKGLVYEQYV. The CDR3 DNA is TGTGCCAGCAGCCTATCGAAGGGACTAGTCTACGAGCAGTACGTC. The genes are TRBV7-9 and TRBJ2-7, with 8 bases lining up with TRBD2. CDR3 length: 15 amino acids. V was pared by 5 bases and J by 3 bases, with 9 bases of the junction left unmatched. CDR1 SEHNR and CDR2 FQNEAQ come from the germline V gene (reference sequence).

The gene calls are TRBV9 and TRBJ2-6, with 13 bases lining up with TRBD2. The junction had 5 bases not matched to a gene; V was cut back by 4 bases and J by 4 bases. This CDR3 has 17 amino acids. CDR1 and CDR2 from the germline V gene are SGDLS and YYNGEE. CDR3 amino acids: CASSPGLAGAGANVLTF. The CDR3 DNA sequence: TGTGCCAGCAGCCCCGGACTAGCGGGAGCCGGGGCCAACGTCCTGACTTTC.

Concerning this clone: One end of the junction is discordant with germline, which a read error may explain. The V call is TRBV7-7, the J call TRBJ2-5, with a tentative D call TRBD2 (5 bases). Germline-derived CDR1 and CDR2 are SSHAT and FNYEAQ (reference sequence). This CDR3 has 15 amino acids. Here the CDR3 reads CASSLGGSYEETQYF. CDR3 bases: TGTGCTAGCAGCTTAGGAGGCAGCTACGAAGAGACCCAGTACTTC.

The chain uses TRBV5-4 and TRBJ2-5; 16 bases align to TRBD2. This CDR3 is 18 amino acids long. Germline CDR1 SGHNT, CDR2 YYREEE (reference sequence). V trimming: 0 bases; J trimming: 4 bases; junction bases outside the gene matches: 6. CDR3 amino acids: CASSLGVGLAGGGETQYF. The DNA of the CDR3 is TGTGCCAGCAGCTTGGGCGTGGGACTAGCGGGAGGGGGAGAGACCCAGTACTTC.

This clone has a handful of counts. The chain is built from TRBV12-2 and TRBJ1-2; the tabulated D call, TRBD1, remains unverified against the DNA. TRBV12-2 is assigned pseudogene status. CDR3 size: 13 residues. The CDR3: CASRLGQIYGYTF. Written as DNA, the CDR3 is TGTGCAAGTCGCCTCGGACAGATCTATGGCTACACCTTC.

The chain carries TRBV7-3 and TRBJ1-6; D is unresolved. Germline-derived CDR1 and CDR2 are SGHTA and FQGTGA. Trimming removed 2 bases at V and 10 bases at J, with 9 bases between. The CDR3 has 13 amino acids. In DNA, the CDR3 is TGTGCCAGCAGCTTATACGGCGGCTCACCCCTCCACTTT. This encodes CASSLYGGSPLHF.

V and J are TRBV28 and TRBJ2-1; a possible D gene is TRBD2 (7 bases). The CDR3 is 16 residues long. In germline, CDR1 is MDHEN, CDR2 SYDVKM. Trimming removed 3 bases from V and 1 base from J, with 13 bases in between. In DNA form, the CDR3 reads TGTGCCAGCAGTTTGGGGGGGCTGGGGTCCTACAATGAGCAGTTCTTC. It encodes CASSLGGLGSYNEQFF.

CDR3 nucleotides: TGTGCCAGCAGTTATCCAGGGGCGTACAATGAGCAGTTCTTC. Protein: CASSYPGAYNEQFF. The V and J genes are TRBV6-6 and TRBJ2-1, with D possibly matching TRBD1 (6 bases). The V gene's germline CDR1 is MNHNY and CDR2 SVGAGI (reference sequence). The CDR3 contains 14 residues. The ends were cut back, 3 bases at V and 4 bases at J, with 10 bases in the middle.

V usage is TRBV10-1 and J usage is TRBJ1-1; TRBD1 aligns across 8 bases. The junction had 2 bases not matched to a gene; V was cut back by 5 bases and J by 3 bases. Germline V gene lookup returns CDR1 WNHNN and CDR2 SYGVQD (reference sequence). The CDR3 totals 13 residues. The CDR3, as DNA: TGCGCCAGCAGTACGGACAGGGACACTGAAGCTTTCTTT. It translates to CASSTDRDTEAFF.

This clone was detected only once. V gene TRBV4-2 combines with J gene TRBJ1-1; D uncertain. V lost 3 bases, J lost 11 bases, and 19 bases lay in between. There are 14 residues in the CDR3. Germline values: CDR1 LGHNA, CDR2 YNFKEQ. For the CDR3, the DNA is TGTGCCAGCAGCCACGAATTGAGGACTCTCGGGGCTTTCTTT. This sequence encodes CASSHELRTLGAFF.